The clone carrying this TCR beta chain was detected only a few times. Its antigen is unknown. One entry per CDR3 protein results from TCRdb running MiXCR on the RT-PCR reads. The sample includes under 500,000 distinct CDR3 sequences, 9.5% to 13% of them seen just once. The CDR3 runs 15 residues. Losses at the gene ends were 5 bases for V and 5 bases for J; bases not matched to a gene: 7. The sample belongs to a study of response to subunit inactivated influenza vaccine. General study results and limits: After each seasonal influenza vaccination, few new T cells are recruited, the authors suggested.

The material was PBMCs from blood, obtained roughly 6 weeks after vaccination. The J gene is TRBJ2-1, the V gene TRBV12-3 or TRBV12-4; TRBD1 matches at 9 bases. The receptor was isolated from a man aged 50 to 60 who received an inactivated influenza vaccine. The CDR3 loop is CASSVGTGRHNEQFF. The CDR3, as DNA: TGTGCCAGCAGTGTAGGGACAGGGAGACACAATGAGCAGTTCTTC.